The rows below give T cell receptor beta chains drawn from one sample of a study of cytomegalovirus exposure and HLA in healthy donors. Clones were sequenced by immunoSEQ multiplex PCR, and TCRdb holds only the in-frame ones, with some missing. The sample has about 130,000 clones, about 76% seen once. Material for sequencing was PBMCs. All receptors come from a woman aged 60-70 years in good health and CMV-seropositive. CDR3s include the opening cysteine and the closing phenylalanine or tryptophan. A D gene is named only where the DNA matches it firmly. Clone size appears in some rows only: once, few, many, or a class for an expanded clone.

cdr3_length d_call clone_size j_call v_call cdr3_aa cdr3_nt
16 TRBD1 - TRBJ1-2 TRBV27 CASRLQGAAADYGYTF TGTGCCAGCAGATTACAGGGGGCGGCCGCCGACTATGGCTACACCTTC
14 TRBD2 - TRBJ2-7 TRBV5-4 CASSLQAGGREQYF TGTGCCAGCAGCCTGCAGGCGGGAGGACGGGAGCAGTACTTC
17 TRBD1 - TRBJ2-7 TRBV12-5 CASGSTWGTGNTYEQYF TGTGCTAGTGGGTCCACATGGGGGACAGGGAATACCTACGAGCAGTACTTC
17 TRBD1 - TRBJ1-4 TRBV27 CVSSLSGSGTEVRKLFF TGTGTCAGCAGTTTATCGGGGTCGGGGACAGAAGTGAGGAAACTGTTTTTT
14 TRBD1 - TRBJ2-7 TRBV30 CAWRNPGQIYEQYF TGTGCCTGGAGAAATCCGGGACAGATCTACGAGCAGTACTTC
16 - - TRBJ1-1 TRBV7-7 CASAPEWRRVPPEAFF TGTGCCAGCGCCCCGGAGTGGCGCAGGGTCCCCCCAGAAGCTTTCTTT
13 TRBD1 - TRBJ1-2 TRBV5-1 CASSLEGGSGYTF TGCGCCAGCAGCTTGGAAGGGGGCAGCGGCTACACCTTC
14 TRBD2 - TRBJ2-3 TRBV29-1 CSAEATGGTDTQYF TGCAGCGCCGAGGCAACGGGGGGAACAGATACGCAGTATTTT
13 - - TRBJ1-1 TRBV11-2 CASSLVWNTEAFF TGTGCCAGCAGCTTAGTCTGGAACACTGAAGCTTTCTTT
16 TRBD2 few TRBJ2-1 TRBV6-5 CASSYSIPAGGREQFF TGTGCCAGCAGTTACTCGATACCCGCGGGGGGTCGGGAGCAGTTCTTC
13 - once TRBJ2-2 TRBV5-1 CASLGMNAGELFF TGCGCCAGCCTCGGGATGAATGCCGGGGAGCTGTTTTTT